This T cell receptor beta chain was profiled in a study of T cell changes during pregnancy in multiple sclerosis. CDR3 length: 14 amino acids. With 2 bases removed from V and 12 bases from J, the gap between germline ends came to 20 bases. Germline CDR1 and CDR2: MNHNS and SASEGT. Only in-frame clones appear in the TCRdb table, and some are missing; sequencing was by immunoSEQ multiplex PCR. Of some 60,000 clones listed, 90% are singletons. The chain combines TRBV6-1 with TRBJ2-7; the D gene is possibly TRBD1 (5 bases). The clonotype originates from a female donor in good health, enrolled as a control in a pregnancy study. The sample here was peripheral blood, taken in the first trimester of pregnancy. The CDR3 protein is CASSETQGSRLSYF. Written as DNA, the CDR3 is TGTGCCAGCAGTGAAACGCAGGGATCTAGACTCTCGTACTTC.